This TCR beta chain was recovered during a study of cytomegalovirus exposure and HLA in healthy donors. Study-wide results and caveats: The majority of TCR sequences were rare, yet some public TCRs appeared in many donors. TCR association rates varied by HLA locus in a later analysis, with DRB1 highest and HLA-C lowest.

Concerning this clone itself: Antigen: not known.

The CDR3 sequence is 15 residues long. Trimming cost V 5 bases and J 4 bases, with 14 bases left between them. Germline V gene data show CDR1 as MNHEY and CDR2 as SMNVEV (reference sequence). The PCR employed 60 Vbeta primers together with 13 Jbeta primers. Repertoires were generated with immunoSEQ multiplex PCR, while TCRdb's copy carries only in-frame clones and drops some. The sample carries approximately 100,000 clones, under 85% recorded once. Sequencing input: PBMCs. The clonotype comes from a man aged 35-49 years in good health and CMV-seropositive. The V gene is TRBV27, the J gene TRBJ2-2, with D maybe TRBD2 (5 bases). The CDR3 spells CASSPWAGGTGELFF. The CDR3 nucleotides are TGTGCCAGCAGTCCGTGGGCAGGAGGCACCGGGGAGCTGTTTTTT.